Below are 7 T cell receptor beta chains sequenced from a single sample in a study of cytomegalovirus exposure and HLA in healthy donors. The PCR had 60 Vbeta and 13 Jbeta primers. Using immunoSEQ multiplex PCR, the repertoire was profiled, and TCRdb retains in-frame clones only, with some absent. The sample includes 95,000 to 130,000 clones, roughly 83% of them seen just once. What was sequenced was PBMCs. The receptors here all came from a young man in good health and CMV-seropositive.

V usage is TRBV9 and J usage is TRBJ2-7, with TRBD1 identical over 8 bases. The germline gives CDR1 SGDLS, CDR2 YYNGEE. This CDR3 has 14 residues. After removal of 3 bases from V and 3 bases from J, the junction contained 5 bases not matched to a gene. CDR3 sequence reads: CASSAGDRRYEQYF. CDR3 bases: TGTGCCAGCAGCGCAGGGGACAGGCGCTACGAGCAGTACTTC.

The chain carries TRBV4-2 and TRBJ1-3; D gene ambiguous. The CDR3 runs to 16 residues. Germline V gene sequence: CDR1 LGHNA, CDR2 YNFKEQ. The V and J ends lost 0 bases and 1 base respectively, with 10 bases between them. The CDR3 nucleotides are TGTGCCAGCAGCCAAGATTATAGAGGGTCTGGAAACACCATATATTTT. Its translation is CASSQDYRGSGNTIYF.

The chain has TRBV7-9 and TRBJ2-7, with 7 bases fitting TRBD1. The CDR3 is made up of 15 amino acids. From germline, CDR1 is SEHNR and CDR2 FQNEAQ (reference sequence). V lost 5 bases to trimming and J lost 3 bases; unmatched junction nucleotides: 10. CDR3 bases: TGTGCCAGCAGCAGCCGGGACAGCACCCTCTACGAGCAGTACTTC. Protein product: CASSSRDSTLYEQYF.

The chain couples TRBV2 to TRBJ2-5; D call uncertain. The CDR3 consists of 14 residues. Per the germline V gene, CDR1 is SNHLY and CDR2 is FYNNEI. Trimming shortened V by 3 bases and J by 1 base, and 9 bases separated the two germline ends. The CDR3 sequence is CASSEAASQETQYF. Here the CDR3 DNA reads TGTGCCAGCAGTGAGGCGGCGTCCCAAGAGACCCAGTACTTC.

This clone was counted a few times. The chain joins TRBV30 to TRBJ1-3; D may be TRBD1 (5 bases). This CDR3 spans 14 amino acids. Germline-derived CDR1 and CDR2 are GTSNPN and SVGIG (reference sequence). The ends were cut back, 0 bases at V and 2 bases at J, with 8 bases in the middle. The CDR3 is CAWSVGGAGNTIYF. In nucleotides, the CDR3 is TGTGCCTGGAGTGTAGGAGGGGCTGGAAACACCATATATTTT.

The chain links TRBV5-1 to TRBJ2-2; 8 bases line up with TRBD2. V gave up 5 bases and J gave up 0 bases; unmatched junction bases: 6. CDR3 length equals 16 residues. Germline lookup yields CDR1 SGHRS and CDR2 YFSETQ. The CDR3 DNA reads TGCGCCAGCAGGGCGAGTAGCGGGGCGAACACCGGGGAGCTGTTTTTT. This encodes CASRASSGANTGELFF.

This chain joins TRBV19 and TRBJ2-5; D might be TRBD1 (6 bases). The end of the DNA fits TRBJ2-7 better, so the J call may be wrong. In germline, CDR1 is LNHDA, CDR2 SQIVND (reference sequence). The CDR3 loop spans 16 amino acids. As DNA, the CDR3 is TGTGCCAGTAGTATAGATCTCGAGACAGGATCCTACGAGCAGTACTTC. It translates to CASSIDLETGSYEQYF.